The clone carrying this TCR beta chain has only one observation. V lost 2 bases to trimming and J lost 2 bases, with 9 bases between them. Germline lookup yields CDR1 SGHRS and CDR2 YFSETQ. The CDR3 consists of 14 residues. As originally analysed: Counts of nucleated cells, estimated from reference gene primer amplification, were obtained. The table came from immunoSEQ multiplex PCR; TCRdb's copy has only in-frame clones and leaves some out. V and J calls and clone size are those listed in that table; D and trimming were worked out from the DNA. The sample has over 200,000 clones, around 88% seen once. This sample stems from a study of blood T cell repertoires in COVID-19. Across the study: The United States, Italy and Spain supplied acute and convalescent COVID-19 samples. Sample material is recorded as cDNA or gDNA derived from T cells, B-cell-depleted T cells, or PBMCs.

The sequence derives from a woman in her 30s who had recovered from COVID-19. The specimen sequenced was peripheral blood. The chain carries TRBV5-1 and TRBJ2-3, with TRBD2 as a possible D gene (6 bases). CDR3 nucleotide sequence: TGCGCCAGCAGCTTTGGGGGGATCACAGATACGCAGTATTTT. Its translation: CASSFGGITDTQYF.